This T cell receptor beta chain was retrieved from a study of T cells in Graves' hyperthyroidism and ophthalmopathy. The wider study: At initial diagnosis, before any treatment had begun, peripheral blood was obtained.

The study's findings and limits: A model of 13 V-J pairs discriminated ophthalmopathy from stable hyperthyroidism.

A lack of ophthalmopathy progression within 18 months defined stable Graves' hyperthyroidism. Patients aged 18 to 65 had newly diagnosed hyperthyroidism that had lasted under 2 months. Amplification yielded TCR beta CDR3 regions, with RNA transcripts as the source. An initial round of RT-PCR targeting the TCR CDR3 relied on the HTBI primer set. Each CDR3 protein gets one entry after TCRdb re-called the multiplex PCR reads with MiXCR. The table records 500,000 to 700,000 distinct CDR3 sequences, about a sixth of them present only once. Germline-derived CDR1 and CDR2 are SEHNR and FQNEAQ (reference sequence). The CDR3 is made up of 17 amino acids. The V end lost 0 bases, the J end lost 1 base, and 15 bases lay between the germline ends. As regards this clonotype: Its target is unknown.

The clonotype comes from a woman aged 18-29 years with Graves' hyperthyroidism. The sequenced sample was blood. The genes are TRBV7-9 and TRBJ1-1; D is possibly TRBD1 (6 bases). The CDR3 coding sequence is TGTGCCAGCAGCTTAGCGCTCAGGGGCGAGTGGAACACTGAAGCTTTCTTT. Protein: CASSLALRGEWNTEAFF. Together with reference TRBV7-9 and TRBJ1-1, the CDR3 gives the full variable domain: DTGVSQNPRHKITKRGQNVTFRCDPISEHNRLYWYRQTLGQGPEFLTYFQNEAQLEKSRLLSDRFSAERPKGSFSTLEIQRTEQGDSAMYLCASSLALRGEWNTEAFFGQGTRLTVV.